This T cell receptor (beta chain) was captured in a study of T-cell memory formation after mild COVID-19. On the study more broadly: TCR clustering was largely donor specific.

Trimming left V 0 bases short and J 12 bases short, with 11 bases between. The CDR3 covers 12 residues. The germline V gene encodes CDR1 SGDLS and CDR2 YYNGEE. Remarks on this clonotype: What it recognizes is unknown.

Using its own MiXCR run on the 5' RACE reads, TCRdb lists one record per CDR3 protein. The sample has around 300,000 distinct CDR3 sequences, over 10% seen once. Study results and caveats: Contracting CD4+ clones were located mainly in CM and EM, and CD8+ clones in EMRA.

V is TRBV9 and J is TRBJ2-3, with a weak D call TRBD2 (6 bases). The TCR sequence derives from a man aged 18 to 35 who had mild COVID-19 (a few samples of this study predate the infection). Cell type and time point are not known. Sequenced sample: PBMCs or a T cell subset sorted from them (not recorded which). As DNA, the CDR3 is TGTGCCAGCAGCGTAGGGTTAGCGGACCAGTATTTT. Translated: CASSVGLADQYF. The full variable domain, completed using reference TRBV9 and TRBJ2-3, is DSGVTQTPKHLITATGQRVTLRCSPRSGDLSVYWYQQSLDQGLQFLIQYYNGEERAKGNILERFSAQQFPDLHSELNLSSLELGDSALYFCASSVGLADQYFGPGTRLTVL.